The T cell receptor beta chain under discussion was sequenced for a study of blood T cell repertoires in COVID-19. In the study overall: The study drew acute and convalescent COVID-19 samples from the United States, Italy and Spain. From T cells, B-cell-depleted T cells, or PBMCs came the material, which was cDNA or gDNA.

There are 17 residues in the CDR3. Between the trimmed V and J ends, which lost 3 bases and 5 bases, there was a span of 20 bases. Germline assignment: CDR1 SGHTA and CDR2 FQGTGA. Original analysis: Cell counts per sample came from amplifying reference gene primers. The protocol was immunoSEQ multiplex PCR, while the TCRdb copy is restricted to in-frame clones and leaves out a portion. D and trimming were read from the DNA, whereas the V and J calls and clone size are those reported in that table. In the table there are 200,000 to 300,000 clones, 85% of which are singletons. This clone was seen once. V gene TRBV7-3 combines with J gene TRBJ2-1; D perhaps matches TRBD2 (5 bases). The receptor's source is a woman aged 60-75 years with active or convalescent COVID-19. Sequencing was done on a sample of peripheral blood. CDR3 in DNA: TGTGCCAGCAGCTTCATCGGGTTGGGTCGGGGAGACAATGAGCAGTTCTTC. This translates into CASSFIGLGRGDNEQFF.